This T cell receptor beta chain was found in a study of blood T cell repertoires in COVID-19. Study information: Nucleic acid was either cDNA or gDNA, and it came from T cells, B-cell-depleted T cells, or PBMCs.

Germline CDR1 and CDR2: KGHSH and LQKENI. V lost 1 base and J lost 2, with 11 bases in between. This CDR3 has 15 amino acids. This clone appeared a single time. The method was immunoSEQ multiplex PCR; TCRdb's version includes in-frame clones alone and lacks a portion of them. Of 220,000 or so clones listed, approximately 90% are singletons. The chain carries TRBV18 and TRBJ2-5, with a possible D match to TRBD1 (5 bases). Sequenced sample: peripheral blood. The receptor was derived from a man aged 55 to 69 with COVID-19, enrolled during active disease. Written as DNA, the CDR3 is TGTGCCAGCTCACCACGGGCAGGGATGCAAGAGACCCAGTACTTC. Its protein product is CASSPRAGMQETQYF. Based on the CDR3 plus reference TRBV18 and TRBJ2-5, the full variable domain is NAGVMQNPRHLVRRRGQEARLRCSPMKGHSHVYWYRQLPEEGLKFMVYLQKENIIDESGMPKERFSAEFPKEGPSILRIQQVVRGDSAAYFCASSPRAGMQETQYFGPGTRLLVL.